The next 20 T cell receptor beta chains were all read from a single sample in a study of regulatory T cells in long-lasting Graves disease. Libraries of TCR beta came from iRepertoire HTBI primers plus Arm-PCR of CDR3 regions. From the multiplex PCR reads, TCRdb called clonotypes with MiXCR, one entry per CDR3 protein. The data contain 400,000 or so distinct CDR3 sequences, 20% to 25% of them singletons. As for time point: persistent/refractory GD, antithyroid drugs over 5 years with positive TRAb. The TCR library was prepared using RNA isolated from PBMCs. Sequenced material: peripheral blood mononuclear cells (PBMCs), taken when the disease was refractory, from a patient treated with antithyroid drugs. The receptors stem from a female donor with Graves disease.

This clonotype was recorded at least ten times. V gene TRBV28 combines with J gene TRBJ1-1, with TRBD1 matching 7 bases. The CDR3 spans 13 residues. Germline V gene data show CDR1 as MDHEN and CDR2 as SYDVKM. V was clipped by 5 bases and J by 11 bases; unmatched bases: 11. The CDR3 bases are TGTGCCAGCAGTCAGAGCATGGGACAGAAGGCTTTCTTT. It specifies CASSQSMGQKAFF.

The CDR3 is CSARDRQGVGNEQFF. As DNA, the CDR3 is TGCAGTGCTAGAGATAGGCAGGGAGTAGGCAATGAGCAGTTCTTC. The chain employs TRBV20-1 and TRBJ2-1; possibly TRBD1 or TRBD2 for D (5 bases each). Germline-derived CDR1 and CDR2 are DFQATT and SNEGSKA (reference sequence). Trimming removed 0 bases from V and 6 bases from J, with 15 bases in between. The CDR3 is 15 residues long.

The chain has TRBV20-1 and TRBJ2-1, with 10 nucleotides matching TRBD1. With V trimmed by 6 bases and J by 4 bases, 6 bases remained unmatched. The CDR3 extends over 14 amino acids. Germline loops: CDR1 DFQATT, CDR2 SNEGSKA (reference sequence). The CDR3 DNA reads TGCAGTGCCACGGGACAGGGGCGTTACAATGAGCAGTTCTTC. This sequence encodes CSATGQGRYNEQFF.

As regards this clonotype: A much larger clone is a single base away; this may be a read error. V is TRBV12-3 or TRBV12-4 and J is TRBJ1-4, with a tentative D call TRBD1 (5 bases). This CDR3 is built from 16 residues. CDR3 sequence: CVSSLRGRGNNEKLFF. CDR3 DNA: TGTGTCAGCAGTTTAAGAGGAAGGGGCAATAATGAAAAACTGTTTTTT.

V gene TRBV6-2 or TRBV6-3 combines with J gene TRBJ1-2, with D possibly matching TRBD1 (5 bases). The CDR3 loop spans 11 amino acids. V shed 10 bases and J shed 4 bases, with 10 bases lying between them. Germline lookup yields CDR1 MNHEY and CDR2 SVGEGT. As DNA, the CDR3 is TGTGCCACCGGCGGGGGCTATGGCTACACCTTC. Encoded protein: CATGGGYGYTF.

The sample holds a few counts of this clonotype. The J gene is TRBJ2-2, the V gene TRBV9; 11 bases fit TRBD2. CDR3 size: 16 residues. Germline values: CDR1 SGDLS, CDR2 YYNGEE. V shed 3 bases and J 4 bases; nucleotides not matched to a gene: 5. The CDR3 reads CASSGGLAVGTGELFF. In DNA, the CDR3 is TGTGCCAGCAGCGGGGGACTAGCGGTGGGCACCGGGGAGCTGTTTTTT.

In its sample, this clonotype was seen a few times. This rearrangement joins TRBV29-1 to TRBJ1-2; possible D gene TRBD1, 6 bases. V was cut by 4 bases and J by 6 bases, with 15 bases left in between. Germline lookup yields CDR1 SQVTM and CDR2 ANQGSEA. The CDR3 is 13 residues long. The DNA of the CDR3 is TGCAGCGTTGGGGGGCCAGGGTTGAATGGCTACACCTTC. Its protein product is CSVGGPGLNGYTF.

This chain connects TRBV7-9 to TRBJ1-1; D unresolved. Germline V CDR1 and CDR2: SEHNR, FQNEAQ (reference sequence). V was cut by 6 bases and J by 2 bases, with 10 bases left in between. The CDR3 sequence is 13 residues long. This CDR3 is CASSSQDNTEAFF. In DNA form, the CDR3 reads TGTGCCAGCAGTTCCCAGGATAACACTGAAGCTTTCTTT.

This clonotype was observed many times. This sequence joins TRBV13 and TRBJ2-4, with TRBD2 matching 15 bases. Germline trimming cut 5 bases from V and 9 bases from J; bases unmatched to any gene: 5. The CDR3 length is 15 residues. The germline V gene encodes CDR1 PRHDT and CDR2 FYEKMQ (reference sequence). CDR3 sequence: CASSQGLAGGSIQYF. CDR3 DNA sequence: TGTGCCAGCAGCCAAGGACTAGCGGGAGGGAGCATTCAGTACTTC.

This chain uses TRBV7-3 with TRBJ2-5; 9 bases are a match to TRBD2. The germline CDR1 and CDR2 sequences are SGHTA and FQGTGA. There are 18 residues in the CDR3. With V trimmed by 5 bases and J by 5 bases, 18 bases remained unmatched. The CDR3 sequence is CASSPWTSEREGKETQYF. CDR3 bases: TGTGCCAGCAGCCCCTGGACTAGCGAGAGGGAAGGGAAGGAGACCCAGTACTTC. The complete variable domain, with remaining parts taken from reference TRBV7-3 and TRBJ2-5, reads GAGVSQTPSNKVTEKGKYVELRCDPISGHTALYWYRQSLGQGPEFLIYFQGTGAADDSGLPNDRFFAVRPEGSVSTLKIQRTERGDSAVYLCASSPWTSEREGKETQYFGPGTRLLVL.

This clonotype occurred many times. V gene TRBV28 combines with J gene TRBJ2-5; 12 positions agree with TRBD1. Germline lookup yields CDR1 MDHEN and CDR2 SYDVKM. This CDR3 is 15 amino acids long. The V gene end was trimmed by 3 bases and the J gene end by 4 bases; junction bases not matched to a gene: 3. CDR3 amino acids: CASSLGTGGGETQYF. The CDR3, as DNA: TGTGCCAGCAGTTTGGGGACAGGGGGCGGAGAGACCCAGTACTTC.

The genes are TRBV19 and TRBJ1-5, with unresolved D. This CDR3 region has 13 residues. CDR1 and CDR2 from the germline V gene are LNHDA and SQIVND (reference sequence). V was trimmed by 3 bases and J by 5 bases, leaving 8 bases between them. The CDR3 nucleotides are TGTGCCAGTAGTATCGATTCCGATCAGCCCCAGCATTTT. It is translated as CASSIDSDQPQHF.

The chain has TRBV19 and TRBJ1-5; D uncertain. The V and J ends lost 3 bases and 7 bases respectively, with 7 bases between them. In germline, CDR1 is LNHDA, CDR2 SQIVND (reference sequence). The CDR3 loop spans 12 amino acids. The CDR3 spells CASSMDRQPQHF. CDR3 DNA: TGTGCCAGTAGTATGGACCGACAGCCCCAGCATTTT.

This clonotype was seen a few times. The chain employs TRBV7-2 and TRBJ1-4; 7 bases match TRBD1. The V segment lost 1 base and the J segment 7 bases; nucleotides outside the gene matches: 6. Germline values: CDR1 SGHTA, CDR2 FQGNSA. This CDR3 has 15 amino acids. The CDR3 reads CASSLDTTGFEKLFF. For the CDR3, the DNA is TGTGCCAGCAGCTTAGATACGACAGGGTTTGAAAAACTGTTTTTT.

The table lists this clonotype with a count of one. The V and J genes are TRBV5-1 and TRBJ2-3; maybe TRBD2 (6 bases). In germline, CDR1 is SGHRS, CDR2 YFSETQ. V lost 4 bases, J lost 7 bases, and 25 bases lay in between. CDR3 length: 17 residues. CDR3 coding DNA: TGCGCCAGCAGCGTACCGGGACTCGGGGCGAGCGCCCATACGCAGTATTTT. Protein product: CASSVPGLGASAHTQYF.

This clonotype was counted many times. The V call is TRBV6-2 or TRBV6-3, the J call TRBJ2-5, with D unresolved. The CDR3 has 12 residues. Trimming took off 8 bases at V and 5 bases at J, with 12 bases between the two ends. Germline lookup yields CDR1 MNHEY and CDR2 SVGEGT. This chain's CDR3 is CASRHLRETQYF. The DNA for the CDR3 is TGTGCCAGCCGCCACCTTAGGGAGACCCAGTACTTC.

This clonotype was seen many times. This chain uses TRBV28 with TRBJ2-7; TRBD2 matches 7 bases. The CDR3 covers 18 residues. Germline V gene data show CDR1 as MDHEN and CDR2 as SYDVKM. V shed 1 base and J 4 bases; nucleotides not matched to a gene: 16. CDR3 bases: TGTGCCAGCAGTTTATTTGGCGGGAGACGAATCCCCACGTACGAGCAGTACTTC. Translating it yields CASSLFGGRRIPTYEQYF.

This clonotype has ten or more counts. The CDR3: CSVGGASGRAAGELFF. Written as DNA, the CDR3 is TGCAGCGTTGGAGGGGCTAGCGGGAGGGCCGCCGGGGAGCTGTTTTTT. The chain combines TRBV29-1 with TRBJ2-2, with 12 nucleotides matching TRBD2. The germline gives CDR1 SQVTM, CDR2 ANQGSEA. The CDR3 runs 16 residues. J was trimmed by 6 bases and V by 4 bases; bases with no gene match: 9.

This clonotype was seen more than once but under ten times. The V gene is TRBV19, the J gene TRBJ1-5, with D possibly being TRBD1 (6 bases). CDR3 length: 16 residues. Trimming removed 3 bases at V and 5 bases at J, with 17 bases between. Germline CDR1 LNHDA, CDR2 SQIVND (reference sequence). The CDR3 sequence: CASSMPTGPDDQPQHF. The CDR3 DNA reads TGTGCCAGTAGTATGCCTACAGGGCCAGATGATCAGCCCCAGCATTTT.

This clonotype was found many times. The V gene is TRBV29-1, the J gene TRBJ2-5, with D maybe TRBD2 (6 bases). The germline V and J ends were trimmed by 3 bases and 2 bases, with 10 bases remaining between them. CDR1 is SQVTM and CDR2 is ANQGSEA in the germline V gene. This CDR3 has 13 residues. The CDR3 protein is CSVEDGRQETQYF. CDR3 sequence (DNA): TGCAGCGTTGAGGATGGGAGGCAAGAGACCCAGTACTTC.